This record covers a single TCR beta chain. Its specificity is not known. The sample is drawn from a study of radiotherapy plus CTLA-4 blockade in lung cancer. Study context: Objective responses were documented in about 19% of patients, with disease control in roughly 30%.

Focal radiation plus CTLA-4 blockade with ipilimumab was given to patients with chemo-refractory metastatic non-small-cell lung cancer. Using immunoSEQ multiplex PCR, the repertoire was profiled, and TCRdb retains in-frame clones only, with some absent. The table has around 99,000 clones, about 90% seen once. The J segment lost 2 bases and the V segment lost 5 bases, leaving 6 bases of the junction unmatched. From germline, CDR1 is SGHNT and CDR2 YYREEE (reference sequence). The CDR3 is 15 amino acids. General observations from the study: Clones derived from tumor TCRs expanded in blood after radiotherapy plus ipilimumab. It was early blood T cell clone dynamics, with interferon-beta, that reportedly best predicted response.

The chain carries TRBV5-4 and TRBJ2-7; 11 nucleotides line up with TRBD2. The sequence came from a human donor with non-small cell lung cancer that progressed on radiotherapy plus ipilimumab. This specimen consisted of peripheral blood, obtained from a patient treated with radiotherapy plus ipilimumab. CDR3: CASRGGLADAYEQYF. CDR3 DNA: TGTGCCAGCAGGGGGGGACTAGCGGACGCCTACGAGCAGTACTTC.